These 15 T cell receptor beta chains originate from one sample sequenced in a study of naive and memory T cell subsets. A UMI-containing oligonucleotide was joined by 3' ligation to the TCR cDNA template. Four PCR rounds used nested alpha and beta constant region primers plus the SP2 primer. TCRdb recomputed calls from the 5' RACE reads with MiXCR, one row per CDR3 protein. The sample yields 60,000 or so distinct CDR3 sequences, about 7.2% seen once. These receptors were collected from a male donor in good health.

The CDR3 sequence is CASSGGGTSSRAEAFF. CDR3 nucleotide sequence: TGCGCCAGCAGTGGTGGGGGGACGTCTTCAAGGGCTGAAGCTTTCTTT. The chain carries TRBV10-2 and TRBJ1-1, with a possible D match to TRBD1 (5 bases). The CDR3 consists of 16 residues. V lost 4 bases, J lost 6 bases, and 21 bases lay in between. Germline CDR1 reads WSHSY; CDR2 reads SAAADI.

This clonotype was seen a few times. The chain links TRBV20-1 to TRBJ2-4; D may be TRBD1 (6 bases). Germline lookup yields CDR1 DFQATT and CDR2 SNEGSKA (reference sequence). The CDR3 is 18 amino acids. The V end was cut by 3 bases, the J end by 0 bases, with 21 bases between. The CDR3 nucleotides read TGCAGTGCTAGCGCCAGGGGCCTGGCATCCCTAGCCAAAAACATTCAGTACTTC. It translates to CSASARGLASLAKNIQYF.

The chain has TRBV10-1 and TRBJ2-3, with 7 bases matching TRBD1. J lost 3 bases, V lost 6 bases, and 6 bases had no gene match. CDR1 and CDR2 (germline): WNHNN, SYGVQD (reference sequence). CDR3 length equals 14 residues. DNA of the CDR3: TGCGCCAGCAGATCAGGGGGAGTGACAGATACGCAGTATTTT. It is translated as CASRSGGVTDTQYF.

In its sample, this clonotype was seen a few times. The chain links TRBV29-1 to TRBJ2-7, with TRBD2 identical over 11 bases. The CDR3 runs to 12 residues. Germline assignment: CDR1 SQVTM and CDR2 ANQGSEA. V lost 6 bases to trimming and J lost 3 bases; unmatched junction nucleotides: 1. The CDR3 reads CSVGTSGYEQYF. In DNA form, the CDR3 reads TGCAGCGTCGGGACTAGCGGCTACGAGCAGTACTTC.

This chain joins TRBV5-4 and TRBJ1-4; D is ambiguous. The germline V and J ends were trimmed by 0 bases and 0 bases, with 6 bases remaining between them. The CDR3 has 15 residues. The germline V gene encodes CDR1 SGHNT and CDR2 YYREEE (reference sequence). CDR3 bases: TGTGCCAGCAGCTTGGACACCCCAACTAATGAAAAACTGTTTTTT. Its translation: CASSLDTPTNEKLFF.

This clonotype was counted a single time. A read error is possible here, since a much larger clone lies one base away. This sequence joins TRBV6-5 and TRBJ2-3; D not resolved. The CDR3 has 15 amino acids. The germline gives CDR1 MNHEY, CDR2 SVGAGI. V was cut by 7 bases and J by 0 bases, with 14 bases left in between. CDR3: CASTYTGTSTDTQYF. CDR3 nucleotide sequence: TGTGCCAGCACCTACACGGGTACTAGCACAGATACGCAGTATTTT.

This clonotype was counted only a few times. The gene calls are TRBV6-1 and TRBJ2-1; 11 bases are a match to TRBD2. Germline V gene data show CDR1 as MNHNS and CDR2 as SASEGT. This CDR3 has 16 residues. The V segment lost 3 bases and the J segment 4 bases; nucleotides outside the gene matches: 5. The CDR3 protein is CASSDSGRALYNEQFF. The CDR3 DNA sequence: TGTGCCAGCAGTGATAGCGGGAGGGCCCTTTACAATGAGCAGTTCTTC.

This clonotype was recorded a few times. Written as DNA, the CDR3 is TGTGCCAGTAGTATCGAATTTAATAGCAATCAGCCCCAGCATTTT. This gives the protein CASSIEFNSNQPQHF. The rearrangement joins TRBV19 to TRBJ1-5; D gene ambiguous. CDR3 length: 15 residues. With 3 bases removed from V and 0 bases from J, the gap between germline ends came to 9 bases. Per the germline V gene, CDR1 is LNHDA and CDR2 is SQIVND (reference sequence).

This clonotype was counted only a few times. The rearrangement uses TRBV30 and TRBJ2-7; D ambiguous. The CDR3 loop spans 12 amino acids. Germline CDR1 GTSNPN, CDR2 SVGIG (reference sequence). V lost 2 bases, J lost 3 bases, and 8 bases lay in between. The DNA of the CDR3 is TGTGCCTGGAGTTTAACACTCTACGAGCAGTACTTC. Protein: CAWSLTLYEQYF.

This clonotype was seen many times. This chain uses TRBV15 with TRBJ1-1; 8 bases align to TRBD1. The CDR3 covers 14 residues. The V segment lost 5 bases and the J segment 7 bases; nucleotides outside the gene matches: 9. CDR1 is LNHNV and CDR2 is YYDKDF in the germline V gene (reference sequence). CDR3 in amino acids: CATSPGQGEGEAFF. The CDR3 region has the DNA TGTGCCACCAGCCCCGGACAGGGTGAAGGTGAAGCTTTCTTT.

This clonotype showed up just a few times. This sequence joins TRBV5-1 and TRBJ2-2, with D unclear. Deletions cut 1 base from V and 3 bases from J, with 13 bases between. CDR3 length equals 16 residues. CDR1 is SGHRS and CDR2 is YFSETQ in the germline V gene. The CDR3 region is CASSLSVVGDTGELFF. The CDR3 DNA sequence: TGCGCCAGCAGCTTGTCCGTGGTAGGTGACACCGGGGAGCTGTTTTTT.

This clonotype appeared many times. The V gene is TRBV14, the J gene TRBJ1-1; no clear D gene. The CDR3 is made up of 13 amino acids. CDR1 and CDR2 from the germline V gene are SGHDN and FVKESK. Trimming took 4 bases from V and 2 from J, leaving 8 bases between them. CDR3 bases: TGTGCCAGCAGCCTCTCGGTAAACACTGAAGCTTTCTTT. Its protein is CASSLSVNTEAFF. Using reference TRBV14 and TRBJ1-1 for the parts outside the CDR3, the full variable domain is EAGVTQFPSHSVIEKGQTVTLRCDPISGHDNLYWYRRVMGKEIKFLLHFVKESKQDESGMPNNRFLAERTGGTYSTLKVQPAELEDSGVYFCASSLSVNTEAFFGQGTRLTVV.

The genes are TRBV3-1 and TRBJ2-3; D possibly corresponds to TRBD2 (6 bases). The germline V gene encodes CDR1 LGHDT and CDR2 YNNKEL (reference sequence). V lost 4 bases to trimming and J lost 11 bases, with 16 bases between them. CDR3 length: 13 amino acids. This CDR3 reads CASSPSPGGRQYF. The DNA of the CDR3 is TGTGCCAGCAGCCCAAGTCCCGGAGGGAGGCAGTATTTT.

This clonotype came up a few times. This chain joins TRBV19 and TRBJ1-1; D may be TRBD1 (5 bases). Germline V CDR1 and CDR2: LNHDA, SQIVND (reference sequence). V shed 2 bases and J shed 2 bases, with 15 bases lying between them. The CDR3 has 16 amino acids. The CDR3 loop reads CASSILSRGDNTEAFF. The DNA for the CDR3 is TGTGCCAGTAGTATATTAAGCCGGGGGGACAACACTGAAGCTTTCTTT.

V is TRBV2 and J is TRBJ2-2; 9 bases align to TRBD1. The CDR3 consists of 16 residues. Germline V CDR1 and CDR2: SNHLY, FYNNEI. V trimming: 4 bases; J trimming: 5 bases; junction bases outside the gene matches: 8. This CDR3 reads CASSAGTGYYTGELFF. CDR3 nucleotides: TGTGCCAGCAGTGCCGGGACAGGGTATTATACCGGGGAGCTGTTTTTT.